Following are 24 T cell receptor beta chains from one sample sequenced in a study of blood T cell repertoires in COVID-19. Clones were read by immunoSEQ multiplex PCR, and TCRdb kept only the in-frame ones, dropping some. The top ten hold about 6.7% of the sample, which has tens of thousands of clones, around 80% seen once. The sequenced sample consisted of peripheral blood. These TCRs come from a human donor in a cohort sampled during active COVID-19.

The rearrangement joins TRBV4-2 to TRBJ2-5; 7 bases align to TRBD2. The CDR3 totals 16 residues. Germline V CDR1 and CDR2: LGHNA, YNFKEQ. V lost 4 bases, J lost 5 bases, and 13 bases stayed unmatched. Here the CDR3 DNA reads TGTGCCAGCAGCCGTGGCGAGAGGGAGGGCCAGGAGACCCAGTACTTC. Translation: CASSRGEREGQETQYF.

V usage is TRBV2 and J usage is TRBJ1-1; 8 bases fit TRBD1. The ends lost 5 bases at V and 11 bases at J; junction bases unmatched: 7. The CDR3 runs to 12 residues. The germline gives CDR1 SNHLY, CDR2 FYNNEI. DNA for the CDR3: TGTGCCAGCAGTATACAGGGGGGAGCGGCTTTCTTT. Translating it yields CASSIQGGAAFF.

CDR3 sequence (DNA): TGTGCCTGGCAAAGACAGGATGAGAACACTGAAGCTTTCTTT. Translated: CAWQRQDENTEAFF. The chain has TRBV30 and TRBJ1-1, with D perhaps matching TRBD1 (6 bases). The V end was cut by 5 bases, the J end by 1 base, with 14 bases between. Germline V gene lookup returns CDR1 GTSNPN and CDR2 SVGIG (reference sequence). CDR3 length: 14 residues.

The rearrangement uses TRBV11-2 and TRBJ2-7; 12 bases fit TRBD2. J lost 9 bases, V lost 0 bases, and 12 bases had no gene match. The CDR3 length is 17 residues. CDR1 is SGHAT and CDR2 is FQNNGV in the germline V gene. The CDR3 region has the DNA TGTGCCAGCAGCTTAGATATTTCTAGCGGGAGGGCCAGCCTGCAGTACTTC. Translated, it gives CASSLDISSGRASLQYF.

The chain joins TRBV10-2 to TRBJ2-1, with D possibly being TRBD1 (6 bases). Trimming pared 6 bases from V and 1 base from J, leaving 13 bases between. This CDR3 region has 15 residues. From germline, CDR1 is WSHSY and CDR2 SAAADI. This CDR3 is CASSPQGLSYNEQFF. CDR3 sequence (DNA): TGCGCCAGCAGCCCACAGGGTTTGTCCTACAATGAGCAGTTCTTC.

The J gene is TRBJ1-6, the V gene TRBV7-3; a possible D gene is TRBD1 (5 bases). The CDR3 is 14 residues long. The V and J ends lost 4 bases and 7 bases respectively, with 11 bases between them. Per the germline V gene, CDR1 is SGHTA and CDR2 is FQGTGA. CDR3 region: CASSWGDENSPLHF. The CDR3 DNA sequence: TGTGCCAGCAGCTGGGGGGACGAAAATTCACCCCTCCACTTT.

The chain employs TRBV15 and TRBJ2-1; TRBD1 is a possible D gene (6 bases). CDR1 and CDR2 from the germline V gene are LNHNV and YYDKDF (reference sequence). V was shortened by 3 bases and J by 0 bases, with 12 bases between the two germline ends. CDR3 length: 16 amino acids. For the CDR3, the DNA is TGTGCCACCAGCAGCGCCACAGGGAGCTCCTACAATGAGCAGTTCTTC. Amino acids: CATSSATGSSYNEQFF.

The V and J genes are TRBV2 and TRBJ2-5; D remains unclear. V was trimmed by 4 bases and J by 5 bases, leaving 5 bases between them. The CDR3 is 11 residues long. Germline V gives CDR1 SNHLY, CDR2 FYNNEI. CDR3 protein: CASSAFETQYF. The CDR3 bases are TGTGCCAGCAGTGCCTTTGAGACCCAGTACTTC.

V and J are TRBV7-2 and TRBJ2-3, with D possibly being TRBD2 (6 bases). CDR3 length equals 14 residues. The germline V gene encodes CDR1 SGHTA and CDR2 FQGNSA. V dropped 8 bases and J dropped 5 bases, with 17 bases sitting between them. The CDR3 DNA is TGTGCCAGCGGTCCACGGCGGGGCGGAGATACGCAGTATTTT. It yields the protein CASGPRRGGDTQYF.

V gene TRBV7-3 combines with J gene TRBJ2-2, with 9 bases matching TRBD1. This CDR3 contains 17 residues. Germline values: CDR1 SGHTA, CDR2 FQGTGA. V dropped 5 bases and J dropped 2; count of bases not matched to a gene: 9. The CDR3 sequence: CASSRTTGGSNTGELFF. The CDR3 DNA follows: TGTGCCAGCAGCCGGACGACAGGGGGTTCAAACACCGGGGAGCTGTTTTTT.

This chain connects TRBV28 to TRBJ2-5; 7 bases align to TRBD1. The CDR3 contains 16 residues. Germline CDR1 MDHEN, CDR2 SYDVKM. Trimming removed 5 bases from V and 2 bases from J; junction bases left unmatched: 11. CDR3 protein: CASSPVGVQGQETQYF. CDR3 DNA sequence: TGTGCCAGCAGTCCCGTCGGGGTACAGGGGCAAGAGACCCAGTACTTC. The complete variable domain, with remaining parts taken from reference TRBV28 and TRBJ2-5, reads DVKVTQSSRYLVKRTGEKVFLECVQDMDHENMFWYRQDPGLGLRLIYFSYDVKMKEKGDIPEGYSVSREKKERFSLILESASTNQTSMYLCASSPVGVQGQETQYFGPGTRLLVL.

The V call is TRBV5-6, the J call TRBJ2-3; the D gene is possibly TRBD1 (5 bases). Germline CDR1 SGHDT, CDR2 YYEEEE. The CDR3 totals 15 residues. V lost 0 bases and J lost 0, with 8 bases in between. CDR3 sequence: CASSLGTTSTDTQYF. The CDR3 DNA follows: TGTGCCAGCAGCTTGGGGACAACTAGCACAGATACGCAGTATTTT. The full variable domain, with the rest looked up from reference TRBV5-6 and TRBJ2-3, is DAGVTQSPTHLIKTRGQQVTLRCSPKSGHDTVSWYQQALGQGPQFIFQYYEEEERQRGNFPDRFSGHQFPNYSSELNVNALLLGDSALYLCASSLGTTSTDTQYFGPGTRLTVL.

The V call is TRBV12-3 or TRBV12-4, the J call TRBJ2-1; 8 bases map to TRBD2. J gave up 9 bases and V 3 bases, and 4 bases lay outside the gene matches. The length of the CDR3 is 13 residues. In nucleotides, the CDR3 is TGTGCCAGCAGTTTCTTCGGGGGGGCTGAGCAGTTCTTC. Protein product: CASSFFGGAEQFF.

V and J are TRBV7-2 and TRBJ1-3; D gene ambiguous. V was shortened by 5 bases and J by 0 bases, with 11 bases between the two germline ends. CDR1 is SGHTA, CDR2 FQGNSA, per germline. CDR3 length: 15 residues. DNA for the CDR3: TGTGCCAGCAGCCAGCAACAGTACTCTGGAAACACCATATATTTT. This encodes CASSQQQYSGNTIYF.

The chain employs TRBV7-2 and TRBJ1-5; TRBD1 matches 7 bases. The CDR3 is 17 amino acids. Germline CDR1 is SGHTA and CDR2 is FQGNSA. J was trimmed by 4 bases and V by 8 bases; bases with no gene match: 17. The CDR3: CASSLSTTGIGNQPQHF. The CDR3 DNA is TGTGCCAGCTCCCTTAGCACGACAGGGATAGGAAATCAGCCCCAGCATTTT.

The chain combines TRBV10-3 with TRBJ2-5; TRBD2 matches at 9 bases. The CDR3 loop spans 16 amino acids. V trimming: 0 bases; J trimming: 4 bases; junction bases outside the gene matches: 6. CDR1 ENHRY and CDR2 SYGVKD come from the germline V gene. In DNA, the CDR3 is TGTGCCATCAGTGAGTCTTTAGCGGGAGTATTAGAGACCCAGTACTTC. This translates into CAISESLAGVLETQYF.

The chain is built from TRBV5-1 and TRBJ2-3, with D tentatively TRBD1 (7 bases). From germline, CDR1 is SGHRS and CDR2 YFSETQ. V dropped 3 bases and J dropped 5 bases, with 13 bases sitting between them. The CDR3 spans 14 residues. CDR3: CASSSSRGEDTQYF. The CDR3 DNA follows: TGCGCCAGCAGCTCGAGCAGGGGGGAAGATACGCAGTATTTT.

The chain uses TRBV15 and TRBJ2-2; TRBD2 aligns across 8 bases. With 0 bases clipped from V and 0 bases from J, the junction kept 9 bases outside the gene matches. Germline CDR1 LNHNV, CDR2 YYDKDF (reference sequence). The CDR3 loop spans 19 amino acids. CDR3 coding DNA: TGTGCCACCAGCAGAGACATATTTAGCGGGGCTTCGAACACCGGGGAGCTGTTTTTT. Amino acids: CATSRDIFSGASNTGELFF.

This rearrangement joins TRBV5-6 to TRBJ1-5; 7 nucleotides agree with TRBD1. The germline gives CDR1 SGHDT, CDR2 YYEEEE. The CDR3 contains 14 residues. Losses at the gene ends were 4 bases for V and 6 bases for J; bases not matched to a gene: 7. CDR3 bases: TGTGCCAGCAGCATCGGGACAGAAATTCAGCCCCAGCATTTT. Protein product: CASSIGTEIQPQHF.

The J gene is TRBJ1-1, the V gene TRBV7-8; no definite D call. The CDR3 length is 14 residues. V was cut by 5 bases and J by 7 bases, with 17 bases left in between. CDR1 and CDR2 from the germline V gene are SGHVS and FQNEAQ. The DNA for the CDR3 is TGTGCCAGCAGCCCCCTTAGGCGGGCGGGTGAAGCTTTCTTT. Translating it yields CASSPLRRAGEAFF.

The gene calls are TRBV10-3 and TRBJ1-5, with a tentative D call TRBD1 (6 bases). This CDR3 has 16 residues. The V gene's germline CDR1 is ENHRY and CDR2 SYGVKD. V shed 0 bases and J shed 4 bases, with 13 bases lying between them. The CDR3 nucleotides are TGTGCCATCAGTGAGTCGATACAGGGAGGGAATCAGCCCCAGCATTTT. This gives the protein CAISESIQGGNQPQHF.

V gene TRBV14 combines with J gene TRBJ1-1; D possibly corresponds to TRBD1 (5 bases). V was cut by 0 bases and J by 5 bases, with 13 bases left in between. The CDR3 contains 15 residues. Germline CDR1 and CDR2: SGHDN and FVKESK. The CDR3 region has the DNA TGTGCCAGCAGCCAAGATTCAGGGTATCAGACTGAAGCTTTCTTT. Protein: CASSQDSGYQTEAFF. The full variable domain, its missing parts supplied by reference TRBV14 and TRBJ1-1, is EAGVTQFPSHSVIEKGQTVTLRCDPISGHDNLYWYRRVMGKEIKFLLHFVKESKQDESGMPNNRFLAERTGGTYSTLKVQPAELEDSGVYFCASSQDSGYQTEAFFGQGTRLTVV.

CDR3 nucleotides: TGTGCCAGCTCACTCGAGGGGAGGGCCGAGTTCTTC. This sequence encodes CASSLEGRAEFF. The V and J genes are TRBV18 and TRBJ2-1, with 7 nucleotides matching TRBD2. CDR3 length: 12 residues. Germline V gene sequence: CDR1 KGHSH, CDR2 LQKENI. The junction had 8 bases not matched to a gene; V was cut back by 4 bases and J by 14 bases.

The rearrangement uses TRBV6-1 and TRBJ1-2; D gene unclear. Trimming cost V 1 base and J 8 bases, with 17 bases left between them. This CDR3 has 15 amino acids. Germline CDR1 reads MNHNS; CDR2 reads SASEGT. CDR3 loop: CASSEGRQAPRGYTF. The DNA for the CDR3 is TGTGCCAGCAGTGAAGGACGGCAGGCCCCCCGGGGCTACACCTTC.